This T cell receptor (beta chain) stems from a study of T cell responses to AZD1222 COVID-19 vaccine. Study-wide results and caveats: Repertoire sampling happened only post peak T cell response. Possibly, clonal diversity was underestimated; donors were largely white British and included more females.

Concerning this clone: Its antigen is not known.

The CDR3 is 15 amino acids. Germline V gene data show CDR1 as LNHNV and CDR2 as YYDKDF (reference sequence). Trimming cost V 2 bases and J 1 base, with 6 bases left between them. TCRdb's copy holds only in-frame clones and misses some; the assay was immunoSEQ multiplex PCR. The repertoire table contains under 150,000 clones. The chain combines TRBV15 with TRBJ2-6; D perhaps matches TRBD1 (5 bases). The sample taken for sequencing was peripheral blood. This clonotype originated in an adult in good health. For the CDR3, the DNA is TGTGCCACCAGCAGAAGGGGATCTGGGGCCAACGTCCTGACTTTC. Amino acids: CATSRRGSGANVLTF.